Following are 8 T cell receptor beta chains from one sample sequenced in a study of response to subunit inactivated influenza vaccine. TCRdb redid the calling of the RT-PCR reads with MiXCR, one entry per CDR3 protein. This sample has more than 700,000 distinct CDR3 sequences, with 21% found just once. The sample consisted of PBMCs from blood, taken roughly 5 days after vaccination. These receptors came from a man aged 50 to 59 who received an inactivated influenza vaccine.

The chain couples TRBV15 to TRBJ2-1, with TRBD2 matching over 9 bases. Germline assignment: CDR1 LNHNV and CDR2 YYDKDF (reference sequence). With 3 bases clipped from V and 9 bases from J, the junction kept 9 bases outside the gene matches. This CDR3 is 15 amino acids long. This CDR3 reads CATSRRGGGGFEQFF. The CDR3 nucleotides read TGTGCCACCAGCAGGCGGGGGGGCGGGGGATTTGAGCAGTTCTTC.

About this clonotype itself: Just one base apart from a much larger clone, this may be a read error. V usage is TRBV2 and J usage is TRBJ2-1, with TRBD2 identical over 15 bases. CDR3 length: 17 amino acids. Germline-derived CDR1 and CDR2 are SNHLY and FYNNEI. CDR3 amino acids: CACSAPLGLAGGIVEFF. The DNA of the CDR3 is TGTGCCTGCAGTGCTCCCCTGGGACTAGCGGGAGGTATAGTGGAGTTCTTC.

The chain is built from TRBV4-2 and TRBJ2-4, with 14 nucleotides matching TRBD2. The germline V gene has CDR1 LGHNA and CDR2 YNFKEQ. The CDR3 sequence is 15 residues long. Germline trimming cut 0 bases from V and 9 bases from J; bases unmatched to any gene: 1. CDR3: CASSQEGLAGGIQYF. CDR3 sequence (DNA): TGTGCCAGCAGCCAAGAAGGACTAGCGGGAGGCATTCAGTACTTC.

This clonotype was detected a few times. The chain carries TRBV12-3 or TRBV12-4 and TRBJ2-7; TRBD2 matches 10 bases. CDR3 length: 14 amino acids. Unmatched junction bases numbered 7, after V lost 10 bases and J lost 1 base. The chain's CDR3 is CATSLAGASYEQYF. The CDR3 DNA follows: TGTGCCACGAGTCTAGCGGGGGCTTCCTACGAGCAGTACTTC.

The rearrangement uses TRBV5-1 and TRBJ1-4; D not resolved. Trimming took off 7 bases at V and 6 bases at J, with 13 bases between the two ends. The CDR3 length is 13 residues. Germline CDR1 and CDR2: SGHRS and YFSETQ. The CDR3 spells CASRVDMDEKLFF. The CDR3, as DNA: TGCGCCAGCCGAGTGGATATGGATGAAAAACTGTTTTTT.

The sample holds a few counts of this clonotype. This chain joins TRBV20-1 and TRBJ2-5; no definite D call. The CDR3 loop spans 14 amino acids. The V gene's germline CDR1 is DFQATT and CDR2 SNEGSKA (reference sequence). V lost 1 base to trimming and J lost 5 bases, with 14 bases between them. The CDR3 sequence is CSARVYHVRETQYF. Here the CDR3 DNA reads TGCAGTGCTAGAGTTTACCACGTGAGGGAGACCCAGTACTTC.

V usage is TRBV6-2 or TRBV6-3 and J usage is TRBJ2-7, with TRBD2 identical over 9 bases. Trimming took 0 bases from V and 3 from J; bases not matched to a gene: 6. The CDR3 covers 16 residues. Germline V CDR1 and CDR2: MNHEY, SVGEGT. Written as DNA, the CDR3 is TGTGCCAGCAGTTACTCGAGGCTAGCGGGGCGCTACGAGCAGTACTTC. This translates into CASSYSRLAGRYEQYF.

The sample holds a few counts of this clonotype. This chain uses TRBV5-1 with TRBJ1-1; no firm D call. Germline lookup yields CDR1 SGHRS and CDR2 YFSETQ. This CDR3 spans 13 amino acids. Trimming shortened V by 5 bases and J by 2 bases, and 10 bases separated the two germline ends. CDR3 loop: CASRQLDNTEAFF. The CDR3 DNA is TGCGCCAGCAGACAGCTTGATAACACTGAAGCTTTCTTT.